The 18 T cell receptor beta chains below were found in one sample sequenced in a study of post-analysis software for immune sequencing data. The antigens these receptors bind are not known. Unique molecular identifiers had been added to the TCR beta cDNA libraries. From the PCR reads, TCRdb called clonotypes with MiXCR, one entry per CDR3 protein. Of hundreds of thousands of distinct CDR3 sequences in the sample, about 53% were seen once. General study points: TRBV segments more frequent in patients than in controls numbered roughly 5 and included TRBV5-6, TRBV5-1 and TRBV20-1.

Sequencing input: blood. Source of these receptors: a girl aged 10-17 years with multiple sclerosis.

The rearrangement uses TRBV7-9 and TRBJ2-1; 9 bases fit TRBD1. CDR3 size: 15 residues. Per germline, CDR1 SEHNR and CDR2 FQNEAQ (reference sequence). With 4 bases clipped from V and 8 bases from J, the junction kept 9 bases outside the gene matches. The CDR3 DNA reads TGTGCCAGCAGCTCAGGGGACAGGGAATGCGATGAGCAGTTCTTC. It specifies CASSSGDRECDEQFF.

In its sample, this clonotype was seen a few times. The rearrangement uses TRBV6-1 and TRBJ1-2; D gene ambiguous. Trimming stripped 0 bases from V and 6 bases from J, with 11 bases between. Germline assignment: CDR1 MNHNS and CDR2 SASEGT. The CDR3 has 14 residues. The CDR3 reads CASSEAAPAHGYTF. The CDR3 DNA follows: TGTGCCAGCAGTGAAGCCGCACCAGCGCATGGCTACACCTTC.

The rearrangement uses TRBV20-1 and TRBJ2-7, with a weak D call TRBD1 (5 bases). The germline V gene encodes CDR1 DFQATT and CDR2 SNEGSKA (reference sequence). The CDR3 length is 12 residues. This chain's CDR3 is CSLGAGLYEQYF. Written as DNA, the CDR3 is TGCAGCCTAGGGGCAGGGCTCTACGAGCAGTACTTC.

The chain is built from TRBV10-3 and TRBJ2-1; 10 nucleotides match TRBD2. The CDR3 totals 15 residues. With 3 bases clipped from V and 4 bases from J, the junction kept 3 bases outside the gene matches. The germline gives CDR1 ENHRY, CDR2 SYGVKD. CDR3: CAISDRTSGYNEQFF. Written as DNA, the CDR3 is TGTGCCATCAGTGATCGGACTAGCGGTTACAATGAGCAGTTCTTC.

This sequence joins TRBV13 and TRBJ1-2, with D uncertain. This CDR3 is built from 17 residues. The germline gives CDR1 PRHDT, CDR2 FYEKMQ (reference sequence). Trimming removed 4 bases at V and 2 bases at J, with 20 bases between. The DNA for the CDR3 is TGTGCCAGCAGCTCGATGGGGAACGCGGGGAGGAACTATGGCTACACCTTC. Its translation: CASSSMGNAGRNYGYTF.

The chain links TRBV20-1 to TRBJ2-7, with 9 bases matching TRBD1. The CDR3 is 17 residues long. The germline gives CDR1 DFQATT, CDR2 SNEGSKA (reference sequence). The V segment lost 0 bases and the J segment 0 bases; nucleotides outside the gene matches: 9. CDR3 nucleotides: TGCAGTGCTAGAGATATGGTTGGGGACAGGGCCTCCTACGAGCAGTACTTC. It encodes CSARDMVGDRASYEQYF.

The V call is TRBV7-3, the J call TRBJ2-3; tentative D call: TRBD2 (5 bases). From germline, CDR1 is SGHTA and CDR2 FQGTGA. Trimming took 1 base from V and 0 from J, leaving 8 bases between them. There are 15 residues in the CDR3. The CDR3 is CASSLKRTSTDTQYF. CDR3 DNA sequence: TGTGCCAGCAGCTTAAAACGGACTAGCACAGATACGCAGTATTTT.

The sample holds many counts of this clonotype. V usage is TRBV6-1 and J usage is TRBJ2-7, with TRBD1 matching over 7 bases. Trimming at V came to 4 bases and at J to 3 bases, leaving 0 bases not matched to a gene. Germline V gene lookup returns CDR1 MNHNS and CDR2 SASEGT. The CDR3 has 12 amino acids. The CDR3 sequence: CASSGQGYEQYF. The CDR3 region has the DNA TGTGCCAGCAGTGGACAGGGCTACGAGCAGTACTTC.

V and J are TRBV7-8 and TRBJ1-5; the D is unclear. The CDR3 spans 18 residues. CDR1 is SGHVS, CDR2 FQNEAQ, per germline. V was pared by 5 bases and J by 5 bases, with 25 bases between. The CDR3 reads CASSPRIFFDRPDQPQHF. Written as DNA, the CDR3 is TGTGCCAGCAGCCCTCGGATTTTTTTTGATCGGCCTGATCAGCCCCAGCATTTT.

This clonotype is a singleton in its sample. This sequence joins TRBV6-5 and TRBJ2-3; 7 nucleotides line up with TRBD1. Trimming removed 6 bases from V and 4 bases from J; junction bases left unmatched: 7. The germline CDR1 and CDR2 sequences are MNHEY and SVGAGI. This CDR3 contains 14 residues. The CDR3 sequence: CASRPTGYADTQYF. In DNA, the CDR3 is TGTGCCAGCAGACCGACAGGGTACGCAGATACGCAGTATTTT.

The genes are TRBV5-1 and TRBJ2-3; TRBD2 might be the D (6 bases). CDR1 is SGHRS, CDR2 YFSETQ, per germline. The CDR3 is 15 residues long. Trimming removed 1 base from V and 1 base from J, with 10 bases in between. The CDR3 DNA is TGCGCCAGCAGCTTGCGCGGGATAGGCACAGATACGCAGTATTTT. Translation gives CASSLRGIGTDTQYF.

The V gene is TRBV4-1, the J gene TRBJ2-4, with 9 bases aligning to TRBD2. The CDR3 runs to 19 residues. V was pared by 1 base and J by 13 bases, with 23 bases of the junction left unmatched. From germline, CDR1 is MGHRA and CDR2 YSYEKL. The CDR3 protein is CASSQVVLAGVPLSSEQYF. The CDR3 bases are TGCGCCAGCAGCCAAGTAGTGTTAGCGGGAGTTCCACTGTCGTCTGAGCAGTACTTC.

The chain links TRBV6-5 to TRBJ1-2, with TRBD1 as a possible D gene (5 bases). Germline CDR1 MNHEY, CDR2 SVGAGI. The CDR3 consists of 14 residues. V lost 0 bases and J lost 5, with 10 bases in between. CDR3: CASSYSGAEYGYTF. Here the CDR3 DNA reads TGTGCCAGCAGTTACTCTGGGGCCGAGTATGGCTACACCTTC.

V is TRBV5-6 and J is TRBJ2-5; D is uncertain. The J call could be wrong; TRBJ2-7 is a better fit for the DNA end. Germline CDR1 and CDR2: SGHDT and YYEEEE. The CDR3 totals 15 residues. CDR3 region: CASSLRPLGFYEQYF. The DNA for the CDR3 is TGTGCCAGCAGCTTGAGGCCTTTGGGGTTCTACGAGCAGTACTTC.

The J gene is TRBJ2-1, the V gene TRBV6-5, with D possibly called TRBD1 or TRBD2 (6 bases each). Germline CDR1 MNHEY, CDR2 SVGAGI. The CDR3 has 16 residues. Trimming removed 6 bases from V and 6 bases from J, with 21 bases in between. Here the CDR3 reads CASSPRRGRTGNEQFF. The CDR3 DNA sequence: TGTGCCAGCAGCCCCAGGAGGGGGAGAACGGGCAATGAGCAGTTCTTC.

There are a few counts of this clonotype. The rearrangement links TRBV20-1 to TRBJ2-7; the D is unclear. The germline V gene encodes CDR1 DFQATT and CDR2 SNEGSKA (reference sequence). This CDR3 contains 13 residues. Trimming stripped 6 bases from V and 2 bases from J, with 14 bases between. The CDR3 reads CSALRPNTYEQYF. CDR3 bases: TGCAGTGCCCTAAGGCCTAATACCTACGAGCAGTACTTC.

The rearrangement links TRBV20-1 to TRBJ2-3; 8 bases match TRBD2. There are 18 residues in the CDR3. Germline V lookup: CDR1 DFQATT, CDR2 SNEGSKA (reference sequence). V lost 1 base, J lost 4 bases, and 16 bases stayed unmatched. The DNA for the CDR3 is TGCAGTGCTAGAGGGCTTTCGGGACTAGTTACGGGCTCAGATACGCAGTATTTT. Protein sequence: CSARGLSGLVTGSDTQYF.

The table lists this clonotype with a few counts. One end of the junction does not line up with germline, which may come from a read error. V gene TRBV7-9 combines with J gene TRBJ2-1; unclear D gene. Germline assignment: CDR1 SEHNR and CDR2 FQNEAQ (reference sequence). The CDR3 extends over 12 amino acids. The CDR3 sequence is CASSNSDNEQFF. CDR3 bases: TGTGCCAGCAGCAACTCCGACAATGAGCAGTTCTTC.